This T cell receptor beta chain is drawn from a study of Ad26.COV2.S vaccination and SARS-CoV-2 variants. Study findings and constraints: Similar non-spike TCR breadth was seen in vaccine and placebo recipients. The TCR-based breadth and depth measures might underestimate overall T cell responses.

The treatment: some 19 received Ad26.COV2.S at low or high dose, single or two shots; several received placebo; per-sample allocation not given. The investigators took samples on day 63 after the first vaccine or placebo injection. Losses at the gene ends were 2 bases for V and 8 bases for J; bases not matched to a gene: 12. Germline lookup yields CDR1 LGHDT and CDR2 YNNKEL (reference sequence). This CDR3 is built from 16 residues. Produced via immunoSEQ multiplex PCR; TCRdb's table is partial and in-frame only. Altogether just over 350,000 clones are present, approximately 85% being singletons, with the ten largest covering approximately 3.5%. About this clone itself: What it binds is not known.

The chain couples TRBV3-1 (or the pseudogene TRBV3-2) to TRBJ2-5; 9 bases line up with TRBD1. The source is a person aged 18-65 years who received the Ad26.COV2.S COVID-19 vaccine or a placebo. This sample comprised peripheral blood, obtained in a trial of Ad26.COV2.S vaccine versus placebo. The CDR3 coding sequence is TGTGCCAGCAGCCAATACCGGGACAGGGATCGGATTACCCAGTACTTC. It is translated as CASSQYRDRDRITQYF.